These 21 T cell receptor beta chains came from one sample sequenced in a study of blood T cells in healthy people across ages. The second PCR ran about 6 to 12 cycles with a sample-barcoded 5' primer and J-beta primers. One entry per CDR3 protein results from TCRdb running MiXCR on the 5' RACE reads. The table includes 1.5 million to 2 million distinct CDR3 sequences, about 39% detected once. Sequencing input: blood. These receptors originate from a human donor in good health.

This clonotype was observed once. V gene TRBV12-3 or TRBV12-4 combines with J gene TRBJ2-5; a weak D match, TRBD1 (6 bases). With 6 bases removed from V and 4 bases from J, the gap between germline ends came to 24 bases. CDR3 length equals 17 residues. In DNA, the CDR3 is TGTGCCAGCAGCCCCGCCGGCTTTGTGGGGGCAGGAGAGACCCAGTACTTC. It translates to CASSPAGFVGAGETQYF.

The chain carries TRBV7-2 and TRBJ2-5, with TRBD1 matching 8 bases. After removal of 3 bases from V and 11 bases from J, the junction contained 8 bases not matched to a gene. The CDR3 is 13 amino acids. The germline gives CDR1 SGHTA, CDR2 FQGNSA. CDR3 DNA: TGTGCCAGCAGCTTCGACAGGGGTTGGGAGCAGTACTTC. This gives the protein CASSFDRGWEQYF.

The chain uses TRBV7-9 and TRBJ1-1, with a weak D call TRBD1 (5 bases). V shed 7 bases and J shed 2 bases, with 11 bases lying between them. Germline assignment: CDR1 SEHNR and CDR2 FQNEAQ (reference sequence). The CDR3 contains 13 residues. DNA of the CDR3: TGTGCCAGCACCCTTGACAGCAACACTGAAGCTTTCTTT. It yields the protein CASTLDSNTEAFF.

The chain has TRBV5-6 and TRBJ2-4; D is uncertain. Trimming pared 0 bases from V and 9 bases from J, leaving 16 bases between. This CDR3 is built from 15 residues. Looked up from germline, CDR1 is SGHDT and CDR2 is YYEEEE. CDR3 loop: CASSLAAPTAGIQYF. The DNA for the CDR3 is TGTGCCAGCAGCTTGGCAGCGCCCACCGCCGGCATTCAGTACTTC.

This clonotype was observed a few times. This chain links TRBV3-1 with TRBJ1-5; D not resolved. This CDR3 spans 15 amino acids. Germline lookup yields CDR1 LGHDT and CDR2 YNNKEL (reference sequence). Deletions cut 0 bases from V and 8 bases from J, with 14 bases between. The CDR3 coding sequence is TGTGCCAGCAGCCAAGATTGGGCGTTGGGTAAGCCCCAGCATTTT. The encoded protein is CASSQDWALGKPQHF.

The chain combines TRBV29-1 with TRBJ1-1; D may be TRBD1 (5 bases). Trimming took 4 bases from V and 1 from J, leaving 22 bases between them. Germline V gives CDR1 SQVTM, CDR2 ANQGSEA. CDR3 size: 17 residues. CDR3 in amino acids: CSVAGVPSILGNTEAFF. The CDR3, as DNA: TGCAGCGTTGCGGGGGTTCCATCGATTTTAGGGAACACTGAAGCTTTCTTT.

This clonotype was counted only a few times. The chain carries TRBV28 and TRBJ2-7; 16 bases are a match to TRBD2. The CDR3 runs 17 residues. V lost 6 bases, J lost 4 bases, and 9 bases stayed unmatched. CDR1 and CDR2 from the germline V gene are MDHEN and SYDVKM. The CDR3 loop reads CASSSGGLAGGKYEQYF. Here the CDR3 DNA reads TGTGCCAGCAGCTCAGGGGGACTAGCGGGGGGGAAATACGAGCAGTACTTC.

A few counts support this clonotype. This rearrangement joins TRBV7-9 to TRBJ2-1; perhaps TRBD1 as D (6 bases). V lost 2 bases and J 4 bases, leaving 12 bases between the germline ends. CDR3 length equals 15 residues. The germline V gene encodes CDR1 SEHNR and CDR2 FQNEAQ (reference sequence). The DNA for the CDR3 is TGTGCCAGCAGCTTACAGGGGCCTCTTTACAATGAGCAGTTCTTC. This translates into CASSLQGPLYNEQFF. Combining the CDR3 with reference TRBV7-9 and TRBJ2-1 gives the whole variable domain DTGVSQNPRHKITKRGQNVTFRCDPISEHNRLYWYRQTLGQGPEFLTYFQNEAQLEKSRLLSDRFSAERPKGSFSTLEIQRTEQGDSAMYLCASSLQGPLYNEQFFGPGTRLTVL.

The rearrangement links TRBV29-1 to TRBJ2-4; D is unresolved. The end of the DNA aligns better with TRBJ2-7, so the J call may be wrong. The CDR3 consists of 13 residues. Germline CDR1 and CDR2: SQVTM and ANQGSEA. The DNA for the CDR3 is TGCAGCGTTGCTGGGCAGCGTTCCTACGAGCAGTACTTC. It translates to CSVAGQRSYEQYF.

This clonotype was detected only a few times. The chain carries TRBV29-1 and TRBJ1-1, with 9 positions matching TRBD1. The V gene end was trimmed by 6 bases and the J gene end by 4 bases; junction bases not matched to a gene: 6. The CDR3 consists of 13 residues. The germline V gene encodes CDR1 SQVTM and CDR2 ANQGSEA. This CDR3 reads CSVGDRVSTEAFF. In DNA, the CDR3 is TGCAGCGTGGGGGACAGGGTGAGCACTGAAGCTTTCTTT.

The chain combines TRBV27 with TRBJ2-7; 10 nucleotides match TRBD1. J gave up 4 bases and V 5 bases, and 5 bases lay outside the gene matches. Germline CDR1 and CDR2: MNHEY and SMNVEV (reference sequence). The CDR3 spans 14 residues. The CDR3 coding sequence is TGTGCCAGCAGTATCGAGGGACAGGGGTACGAGCAGTACTTC. Protein product: CASSIEGQGYEQYF.

This chain joins TRBV5-5 and TRBJ2-1, with 9 bases fitting TRBD2. Germline assignment: CDR1 SGHKS and CDR2 YYEKEE (reference sequence). The CDR3 extends over 15 amino acids. After removal of 1 base from V and 9 bases from J, the junction contained 8 bases not matched to a gene. The CDR3 sequence is CASSLSERGATEQFF. For the CDR3, the DNA is TGTGCCAGCAGCTTGTCGGAGCGGGGGGCAACTGAGCAGTTCTTC.

The chain joins TRBV7-6 to TRBJ2-1; the match to TRBD2 covers 9 bases. CDR1 is SGHVS, CDR2 FNYEAQ, per germline. J was trimmed by 10 bases and V by 0 bases; bases with no gene match: 10. CDR3 length: 16 amino acids. The CDR3 nucleotides read TGTGCCAGCAGCTTAGCGAAGTCTAGCGGGGCTACCGAGCAGTTCTTC. It translates to CASSLAKSSGATEQFF. Full variable domain (remainder filled in from reference TRBV7-6 and TRBJ2-1): GAGVSQSPRYKVTKRGQDVALRCDPISGHVSLYWYRQALGQGPEFLTYFNYEAQQDKSGLPNDRFSAERPEGSISTLTIQRTEQRDSAMYRCASSLAKSSGATEQFFGPGTRLTVL.

The chain recombines TRBV10-3 with TRBJ1-6; TRBD1 matches 10 bases. V was pared by 2 bases and J by 8 bases, with 9 bases of the junction left unmatched. The CDR3 loop spans 17 amino acids. Germline-derived CDR1 and CDR2 are ENHRY and SYGVKD. DNA for the CDR3: TGTGCCATCAGTGAGGCGTCTCGGACAGGGGGGTATTCACCCCTCCACTTT. Protein product: CAISEASRTGGYSPLHF.

Regarding this clonotype: The junction departs from germline at one end; a sequencing error may be responsible. The chain employs TRBV4-1 and TRBJ2-3; no clear D gene. CDR1 is MGHRA, CDR2 YSYEKL, per germline. The CDR3 runs 15 residues. The CDR3 region is CAGSQVGASTDTQYF. The CDR3, as DNA: TGCGCCGGCAGCCAAGTCGGAGCTAGCACAGATACGCAGTATTTT.

This chain connects TRBV20-1 to TRBJ2-3; 7 nucleotides line up with TRBD2. The J segment lost 2 bases and the V segment lost 0 bases, leaving 8 bases of the junction unmatched. CDR3 length: 16 amino acids. CDR1 is DFQATT, CDR2 SNEGSKA, per germline (reference sequence). In DNA form, the CDR3 reads TGCAGTGCTAGAGATCTGGGGCGGGGGATCACAGATACGCAGTATTTT. Translating gives CSARDLGRGITDTQYF.

The rearrangement joins TRBV10-3 to TRBJ2-3; 8 positions match TRBD2. Germline V gene lookup returns CDR1 ENHRY and CDR2 SYGVKD. The CDR3 is 16 residues long. Trimming cost V 1 base and J 2 bases; bases outside gene matches: 5. The CDR3 spells CAISEYAGGHTDTQYF. The CDR3 DNA reads as TGTGCCATCAGTGAGTACGCGGGGGGCCACACAGATACGCAGTATTTT.

This rearrangement joins TRBV5-5 to TRBJ1-2; D possibly corresponds to TRBD1 (5 bases). The V end was cut by 4 bases, the J end by 3 bases, with 16 bases between. Germline-derived CDR1 and CDR2 are SGHKS and YYEKEE (reference sequence). This CDR3 is built from 15 residues. This CDR3 is CASSLNGGKDYGYTF. The CDR3 coding sequence is TGTGCCAGCAGCCTAAATGGGGGGAAGGACTATGGCTACACCTTC.

The genes are TRBV5-1 and TRBJ2-7, with 7 bases matching TRBD1. Germline-derived CDR1 and CDR2 are SGHRS and YFSETQ. V lost 3 bases to trimming and J lost 0 bases; unmatched junction nucleotides: 9. CDR3 length: 16 amino acids. CDR3 sequence (DNA): TGCGCCAGCAGCTACGCACGACAGGGTCGCTCCTACGAGCAGTACTTC. This sequence encodes CASSYARQGRSYEQYF.

As regards this clonotype: A much larger clone differs by one base, so this may be a read error. This chain uses TRBV7-9 with TRBJ2-4; the D gene is possibly TRBD1 (5 bases). Germline CDR1 reads SEHNR; CDR2 reads FQNEAQ (reference sequence). The CDR3 sequence is 15 residues long. V was pared by 1 base and J by 13 bases, with 20 bases between. DNA for the CDR3: TGTGCCAGCAGCTTAGTATGGGGCACCTACAATGAGCAGTACTTC. Residues: CASSLVWGTYNEQYF. Variable domain in full (rest from reference TRBV7-9 and TRBJ2-4): DTGVSQNPRHKITKRGQNVTFRCDPISEHNRLYWYRQTLGQGPEFLTYFQNEAQLEKSRLLSDRFSAERPKGSFSTLEIQRTEQGDSAMYLCASSLVWGTYNEQYFGAGTRLSVL.

This clonotype has just a few counts. The chain carries TRBV7-8 and TRBJ1-2, with TRBD1 as a possible D gene (5 bases). CDR1 SGHVS and CDR2 FQNEAQ come from the germline V gene. CDR3 size: 13 residues. Trimming removed 2 bases at V and 6 bases at J, with 10 bases between. The CDR3 is CASSLMGLDGYTF. The DNA for the CDR3 is TGTGCCAGCAGCTTAATGGGACTGGATGGCTACACCTTC. Combining the CDR3 with reference TRBV7-8 and TRBJ1-2 gives the whole variable domain GAGVSQSPRYKVAKRGQDVALRCDPISGHVSLFWYQQALGQGPEFLTYFQNEAQLDKSGLPSDRFFAERPEGSVSTLKIQRTQQEDSAVYLCASSLMGLDGYTFGSGTRLTVV.